This T cell receptor beta chain was recorded in a study of blood T cell repertoires in COVID-19. The protocol was immunoSEQ multiplex PCR, while the TCRdb copy is restricted to in-frame clones and leaves out a portion. The sample consists of 150,000 to 200,000 clones, 83% of them appearing once. This CDR3 has 18 amino acids. Germline trimming cut 4 bases from V and 0 bases from J; bases unmatched to any gene: 13. The germline CDR1 and CDR2 sequences are SGDLS and YYNGEE. Sequencing was carried out using PBMCs or T cells enriched from blood (not recorded which). This clonotype was sampled from a woman aged 50 to 65 who had recovered from COVID-19. The chain carries TRBV9 and TRBJ1-5, with TRBD1 matching over 7 bases. This CDR3 is CASSQRGDRLYSNQPQHF. DNA of the CDR3: TGTGCCAGCAGCCAAAGGGGGGACAGACTCTATAGCAATCAGCCCCAGCATTTT. Complete variable domain (other parts from reference TRBV9 and TRBJ1-5): DSGVTQTPKHLITATGQRVTLRCSPRSGDLSVYWYQQSLDQGLQFLIQYYNGEERAKGNILERFSAQQFPDLHSELNLSSLELGDSALYFCASSQRGDRLYSNQPQHFGDGTRLSIL.